The 2 T cell receptor beta chains listed next were all sequenced from one sample in a study of blood T cell repertoires in COVID-19. The protocol was immunoSEQ multiplex PCR, while the TCRdb copy is restricted to in-frame clones and leaves out a portion. The sample includes 20,000 to 30,000 clones, 80% to 85% of them seen just once. Sequenced: peripheral blood. These receptor sequences come from a human donor in a cohort sampled during active COVID-19.

The chain recombines TRBV12-3 or TRBV12-4 with TRBJ2-1; the D gene is possibly TRBD2 (5 bases). CDR3 length: 10 amino acids. Trimming shortened V by 8 bases and J by 9 bases, and 8 bases separated the two germline ends. CDR3 residues: CASGRGEQFF. CDR3 in DNA: TGTGCCAGCGGGAGAGGTGAGCAGTTCTTC.

This chain uses TRBV4-1 with TRBJ2-3, with D possibly TRBD2 on 6 matching bases. The CDR3 length is 17 residues. V shed 1 base and J shed 1 base, with 15 bases lying between them. Germline V gives CDR1 MGHRA, CDR2 YSYEKL. The CDR3 spells CASSQVNPGRRTDTQYF. In DNA form, the CDR3 reads TGCGCCAGCAGCCAAGTTAACCCAGGGAGGCGCACAGATACGCAGTATTTT.